A selection of T cell receptor beta chains follows, all from one sample in a study of cytomegalovirus exposure and HLA in healthy donors. Libraries were prepared by immunoSEQ multiplex PCR; TCRdb keeps only in-frame clonotypes and omits some of them. The sample includes over 85,000 clones, around 60% of them seen just once. Sample: PBMCs. The receptors stem from a human donor in good health. Both conserved end residues are trimmed from each CDR3.

V | CDR3
TRBV2 | ASSGQGMNTEAF
TRBV30 | AWSLGEVETQY
TRBV15 | ATSRGATSGSLVNNEQF
TRBV30 | AWSEGRGSDEQY
TRBV28 | ASSLISGETYYEQY
TRBV7-9 | ASSRNLAGEADTQY
TRBV10-2 | ASSNLAGNEKLF
TRBV6-5 | ASSSQGEQY
TRBV4-1 | ASRISLVDSFNPDNEQF
TRBV9 | ASSVEGVWYNEQF
TRBV27 | ASRGLAHVEQY
TRBV15 | ATSRGTSGRVNEQF
TRBV30 | AWNPRRDRNTEAF
TRBV5-1 | ASSPKGYPQTQY
TRBV5-8 | ASSQATGAGELF
TRBV10-3 | AIAGELQIRQF
TRBV19 | ASSITSGPYNEQF
TRBV5-1 | ASSLAIVTGHTGELF
TRBV27 | ASSLRPSGTGGETQY
TRBV7-9 | ASSDRDYSYEQY
TRBV9 | ASSAGGGTNQPQH
TRBV10-2 | ASSFGQGSTDTQY
TRBV2 | ASSDLGLAGGGGAKNIQY
TRBV4-1 | ASSPSQTAYEQY
TRBV9 | ASSVGASGTYNEQF
TRBV11-2 | ASSLGQTAVEQY
TRBV19 | ASIEREGLGQY
TRBV5-4 | ASSLLTSGTLSQETQY
TRBV5-1 | ASSLEGTEAF
TRBV29-1 | SVGDSYEQY
TRBV6-1 | ASSEAPQQF
TRBV19 | ASSMGLAENEQF
TRBV19 | ASSIAKNFGTANYGYT
TRBV11-2 | ASSLERGVSGKLF
TRBV19 | ATRGLAGSHEQY
TRBV6-5 | ASSYSRARTNEKLF
TRBV11-3 | ATQREGGGELF
TRBV5-5 | ASSPKIRGGNSYEQY
TRBV6-5 | ASTPGSGGSYEQY
TRBV7-9 | ASSLDSRFYGYT
TRBV7-9 | ASSRPIREPGAVYEQY
TRBV25-1 | ASSEYPTSGATYEQY
TRBV2 | ASRGEGARELF
TRBV30 | AWSRVGEPSTDTQY
TRBV5-1 | ASHSRLAGVSDTQY